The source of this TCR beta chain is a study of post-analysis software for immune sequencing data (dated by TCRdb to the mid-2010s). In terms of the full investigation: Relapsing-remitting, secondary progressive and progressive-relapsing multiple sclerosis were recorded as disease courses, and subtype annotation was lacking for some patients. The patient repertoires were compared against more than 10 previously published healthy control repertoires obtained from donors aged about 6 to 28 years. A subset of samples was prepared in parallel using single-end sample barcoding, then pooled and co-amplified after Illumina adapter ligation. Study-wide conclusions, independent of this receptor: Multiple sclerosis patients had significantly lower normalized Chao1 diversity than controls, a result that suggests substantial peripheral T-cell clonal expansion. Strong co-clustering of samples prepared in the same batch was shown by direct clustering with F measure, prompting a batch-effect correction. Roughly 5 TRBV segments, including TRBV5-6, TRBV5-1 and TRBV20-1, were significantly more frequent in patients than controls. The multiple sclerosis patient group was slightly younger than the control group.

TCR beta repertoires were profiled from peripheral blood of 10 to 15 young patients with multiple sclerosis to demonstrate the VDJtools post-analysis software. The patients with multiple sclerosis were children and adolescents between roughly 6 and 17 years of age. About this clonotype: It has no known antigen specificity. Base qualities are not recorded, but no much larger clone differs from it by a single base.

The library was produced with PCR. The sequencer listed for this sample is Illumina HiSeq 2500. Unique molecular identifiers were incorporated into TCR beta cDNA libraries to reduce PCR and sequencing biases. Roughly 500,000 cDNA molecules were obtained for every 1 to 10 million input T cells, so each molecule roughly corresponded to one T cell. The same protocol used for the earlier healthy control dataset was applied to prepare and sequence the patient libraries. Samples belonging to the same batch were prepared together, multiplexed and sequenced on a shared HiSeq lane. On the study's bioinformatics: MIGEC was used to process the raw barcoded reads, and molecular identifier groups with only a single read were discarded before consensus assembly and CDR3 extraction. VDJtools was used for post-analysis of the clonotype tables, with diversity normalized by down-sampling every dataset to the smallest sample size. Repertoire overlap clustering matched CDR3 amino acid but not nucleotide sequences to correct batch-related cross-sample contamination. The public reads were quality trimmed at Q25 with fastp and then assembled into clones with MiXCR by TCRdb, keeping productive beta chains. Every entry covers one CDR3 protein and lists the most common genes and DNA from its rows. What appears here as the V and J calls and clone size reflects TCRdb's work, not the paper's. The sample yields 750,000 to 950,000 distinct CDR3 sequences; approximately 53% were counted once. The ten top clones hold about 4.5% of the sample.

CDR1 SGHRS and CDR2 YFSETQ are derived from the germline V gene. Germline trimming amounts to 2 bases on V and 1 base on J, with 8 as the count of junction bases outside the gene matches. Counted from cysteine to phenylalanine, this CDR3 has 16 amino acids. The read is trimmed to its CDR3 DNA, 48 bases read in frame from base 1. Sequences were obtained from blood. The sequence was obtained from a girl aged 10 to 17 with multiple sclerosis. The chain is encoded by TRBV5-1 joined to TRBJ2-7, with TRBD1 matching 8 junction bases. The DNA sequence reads TGCGCCAGCAGCTTATCCGGGACAGGCATATCCTACGAGCAGTACTTC. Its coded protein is CASSLSGTGISYEQYF. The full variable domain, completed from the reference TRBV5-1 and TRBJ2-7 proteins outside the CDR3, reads KAGVTQTPRYLIKTRGQQVTLSCSPISGHRSVSWYQQTPGQGLQFLFEYFSETQRNKGNFPGRFSGRQFSNSRSEMNVSTLELGDSALYLCASSLSGTGISYEQYFGPGTRLTVT.